Listed below are T cell receptor beta chains from one sample, sequenced in a study of T-cell reconstitution after alpha-beta-depleted transplantation in children. MiXCR, run by TCRdb on the PCR reads, gives a single entry per CDR3 protein. The data hold roughly 500,000 distinct CDR3 sequences, with about 33% observed a single time. Sequencing used PBMCs from the stem cell graft donor, obtained from the stem cell graft. Receptor source: a human donor who donated a stem cell graft to a child with aplastic anemia. Both conserved end residues are part of each CDR3. Fields, in order: clone size, V gene, J gene, D gene, CDR3 protein, CDR3 DNA. A D gene is named only where the DNA matches it firmly. Expanded clones are given a class, and other clones once, few, many or no size at all.

>-|TRBV20-1|TRBJ2-3|-
CSARKGTDTQYF
TGCAGTGCTAGAAAGGGCACAGATACGCAGTATTTT
>-|TRBV15|TRBJ2-1|-
CATSRDPGEGFYNEQFF
TGTGCCACCAGCAGAGATCCGGGAGAAGGGTTCTACAATGAGCAGTTCTTC
>-|TRBV10-3|TRBJ1-1|-
CAISHPIGRGNTEAFF
TGTGCCATCAGTCACCCTATTGGGCGCGGGAACACTGAAGCTTTCTTT
>few|TRBV6-4|TRBJ2-1|-
CASSDLAANNEQFF
TGTGCCAGCAGTGACTTAGCGGCAAACAATGAGCAGTTCTTC
>few|TRBV5-1|TRBJ2-2|-
CASSPTVNTGELFF
TGCGCCAGCAGCCCGACTGTGAACACCGGGGAGCTGTTTTTT
>-|TRBV6-1|TRBJ1-3|TRBD1
CASRRDRDSGNTIYF
TGTGCCAGCAGGCGCGACAGGGACTCTGGAAACACCATATATTTT
>-|TRBV7-9|TRBJ2-1|TRBD1
CASSLATGVFDEQFF
TGTGCCAGCAGCTTAGCCACAGGGGTGTTCGATGAGCAGTTCTTC
>-|TRBV12-3/TRBV12-4|TRBJ2-7|-
CASSLGVRRDYEQYF
TGTGCCAGCAGTTTGGGCGTGCGGCGAGACTACGAGCAGTACTTC
>-|TRBV7-6|TRBJ1-1|-
CASSLEAVPNTEAFF
TGTGCCAGCAGCTTAGAGGCAGTTCCGAACACTGAAGCTTTCTTT
>-|TRBV12-3/TRBV12-4|TRBJ1-6|-
CASSLTDSPLHF
TGTGCCAGCAGTTTAACGGATTCACCCCTCCACTTT
>-|TRBV5-1|TRBJ2-5|TRBD2
CASSLGLLALQETQYF
TGCGCCAGCAGCTTGGGATTACTAGCGCTCCAAGAGACCCAGTACTTC
>few|TRBV6-1|TRBJ1-1|-
CASRSGLLLPNTEAFF
TGTGCCAGCAGGTCCGGACTGTTGCTGCCGAACACTGAAGCTTTCTTT
>-|TRBV6-2/TRBV6-3|TRBJ1-1|-
CASSYGRRTEAFF
TGTGCCAGCAGTTACGGAAGGAGGACTGAAGCTTTCTTT
>few|TRBV27|TRBJ1-1|TRBD1
CASSLLDRGMATEAFF
TGTGCCAGCAGTTTATTGGACAGGGGGATGGCGACTGAAGCTTTCTTT
>few|TRBV7-6|TRBJ2-1|-
CASSLRFPQEISYNEQFF
TGTGCCAGCAGCTTACGATTCCCCCAGGAGATCTCCTACAATGAGCAGTTCTTC
>few|TRBV20-1|TRBJ1-2|-
CSARAGTLGYTF
TGCAGTGCTAGAGCCGGGACACTTGGCTACACCTTC
>-|TRBV19|TRBJ2-1|TRBD1
CASSATGEGYNEQFF
TGTGCCAGTAGTGCGACAGGGGAAGGTTACAATGAGCAGTTCTTC
>few|TRBV6-5|TRBJ1-1|TRBD1
CASSYSEGAYTEAFF
TGTGCCAGCAGTTACTCCGAGGGGGCCTACACTGAAGCTTTCTTT
>-|TRBV15|TRBJ2-3|TRBD2
CATSGDSGRTDTQYF
TGTGCCACCAGCGGGGACAGCGGGAGGACAGATACGCAGTATTTT
>-|TRBV7-8|TRBJ2-7|TRBD2
CASSARLAGVLMEQYF
TGTGCCAGCAGCGCGAGACTAGCGGGAGTACTGATGGAGCAGTACTTC
>medium-sized|TRBV5-1|TRBJ2-1|TRBD2
CASSSAGGYNEQFF
TGCGCCAGCAGTTCAGCGGGAGGGTACAATGAGCAGTTCTTC
>-|TRBV7-2|TRBJ1-5|-
CASSLGGYGGNQPQHF
TGTGCCAGCAGCTTAGGCGGATATGGGGGCAATCAGCCCCAGCATTTT
>few|TRBV20-1|TRBJ2-1|TRBD1
CSASRTGSNEQFF
TGCAGTGCTTCGAGGACAGGGAGCAATGAGCAGTTCTTC
>-|TRBV30|TRBJ2-3|TRBD2
CAWSRTSGRDTQYF
TGTGCCTGGAGTCGGACTAGCGGGAGAGATACGCAGTATTTT
>few|TRBV12-3/TRBV12-4|TRBJ2-5|TRBD1
CASSPPGQGAETQYF
TGTGCCAGCAGTCCTCCGGGACAGGGCGCAGAGACCCAGTACTTC
>once|TRBV10-3|TRBJ1-2|-
CAISGGDGYTF
TGTGCCATCAGTGGGGGGGATGGCTACACCTTC
>few|TRBV28|TRBJ2-5|-
CASSLGGTVQETQYF
TGTGCCAGCAGTTTGGGGGGGACAGTCCAAGAGACCCAGTACTTC
>few|TRBV7-9|TRBJ2-7|TRBD1
CASSRDSRLSYEQYF
TGTGCCAGCAGCCGGGACAGTCGGCTTTCCTACGAGCAGTACTTC
>-|TRBV7-9|TRBJ1-4|-
CATSHRRSTNEKLFF
TGTGCCACCTCTCACAGGCGATCAACTAATGAAAAACTGTTTTTT
>few|TRBV11-2|TRBJ1-2|TRBD1
CASSPGQGDGYTF
TGTGCCAGCAGCCCCGGACAGGGGGATGGCTACACCTTC
>-|TRBV5-1|TRBJ1-4|TRBD1
CASRGTGIEEKLFF
TGCGCCAGCAGAGGGACAGGGATAGAAGAAAAACTGTTTTTT
>-|TRBV20-1|TRBJ2-5|TRBD1
CSARDLSGGMLRETQYF
TGCAGTGCTAGAGATCTATCAGGGGGCATGTTGAGAGAGACCCAGTACTTC
>-|TRBV5-1|TRBJ2-3|-
CASSPQRVPTDTQYF
TGCGCCAGCAGCCCGCAGAGGGTTCCGACAGATACGCAGTATTTT
>-|TRBV7-9|TRBJ2-3|-
CASSREAYTDTQYF
TGTGCCAGCAGCCGCGAAGCATACACAGATACGCAGTATTTT
>-|TRBV9|TRBJ2-5|-
CASSVGVSGGTQYF
TGTGCCAGCAGCGTAGGGGTCTCCGGGGGGACCCAGTACTTC